What follows are 5 T cell receptor beta chains derived from one specimen sequenced in a study of Graves' ophthalmopathy and Graves' hyperthyroidism (dated by TCRdb to the late 2010s). The run used an Illumina HiSeq 2000. For repertoire sequencing, TCR beta CDR3 regions were amplified from RNA transcripts. HTBI primers and the Qiagen OneStep RT-PCR kit were used in a first-round RT-PCR, which was followed by a second-round multiplex PCR, size selection and purification. The raw public data were reprocessed by TCRdb itself: fastp quality trimming at Q25, MiXCR clonotype calling, in-frame beta chains only. Every entry covers one CDR3 protein and lists the most common genes and DNA from its rows. Counted in this sample were hundreds of thousands of distinct CDR3 sequences; 40% of them appeared once. The ten largest clones add up to 44% of the sample. The sample consisted of peripheral blood. These receptors all stem from an adult man with Graves' ophthalmopathy.

This chain uses TRBV2 with TRBJ1-2; D not certain. Trimming removed 9 bases from V and 3 bases from J, with 14 bases in between. CDR1 and CDR2 (germline): SNHLY, FYNNEI. This CDR3 is built from 13 residues. The chain's CDR3 is CARSLVSDYGYTF. The CDR3 DNA reads TGTGCCAGAAGTTTAGTAAGCGACTATGGCTACACCTTC. The whole variable domain, filled in from reference TRBV2 and TRBJ1-2, reads EPEVTQTPSHQVTQMGQEVILRCVPISNHLYFYWYRQILGQKVEFLVSFYNNEISEKSEIFDDQFSVERPDGSNFTLKIRSTKLEDSAMYFCARSLVSDYGYTFGSGTRLTVV.

The gene calls are TRBV20-1 and TRBJ1-1, with no clear D. Germline assignment: CDR1 DFQATT and CDR2 SNEGSKA (reference sequence). The CDR3 is 13 amino acids. V gave up 3 bases and J gave up 3 bases, with 11 bases separating them. The CDR3 here is CSASKPADTEAFF. As DNA, the CDR3 is TGCAGTGCTAGTAAGCCAGCCGACACTGAAGCTTTCTTT.

The J gene is TRBJ2-6, the V gene TRBV15, with D tentatively TRBD1 (7 bases). Germline V gene data show CDR1 as LNHNV and CDR2 as YYDKDF (reference sequence). V lost 0 bases and J 13 bases, leaving 22 bases between the germline ends. The CDR3 contains 17 residues. CDR3 region: CATSRDGGGDDNGVLTF. The CDR3 DNA follows: TGTGCCACCAGCAGAGATGGAGGGGGCGACGACAATGGTGTCCTGACTTTC.

This clonotype was seen many times. This chain joins TRBV6-5 and TRBJ2-7; D unclear. Trimming pared 2 bases from V and 6 bases from J, leaving 14 bases between. Per the germline V gene, CDR1 is MNHEY and CDR2 is SVGAGI. The length of the CDR3 is 14 residues. CDR3 nucleotide sequence: TGTGCCAGCAGTTACGGGGTAGGGTATGGCGAGCAGTACTTC. It encodes CASSYGVGYGEQYF.

This clonotype turned up a few times. The V and J genes are TRBV2 and TRBJ1-5, with 8 bases aligning to TRBD1. The CDR3 runs to 17 residues. Germline V gene sequence: CDR1 SNHLY, CDR2 FYNNEI. V shed 5 bases, J shed 0 bases, and the junction held 9 bases outside the gene matches. CDR3 coding DNA: TGTGCCAGCAGTCGAGGACAGGGAGCTAATAGCAATCAGCCCCAGCATTTT. This codes for CASSRGQGANSNQPQHF.